Sequencing of this TCR beta chain was carried out in a study of cytomegalovirus exposure and HLA in healthy donors. For the study at large: There were approximately 81 million unique TCRs (from HLA-typed donors) in an early data release. Study-wide findings and caveats: What TCR beta sequences reportedly achieved was accurate prediction of HLA-A and HLA-B alleles in most subjects. The authors confirmed in vitro that a few CMV-associated chains were specific for CMV antigens.

PCR involved 60 Vbeta and 13 Jbeta primers. Clones were sequenced by immunoSEQ multiplex PCR, and TCRdb holds only the in-frame ones, with some missing. The data hold fewer than 100,000 clones, with around 82% observed a single time. The CDR3 is 15 amino acids. With 2 bases clipped from V and 1 base from J, the junction kept 2 bases outside the gene matches. The germline V gene encodes CDR1 SGHRS and CDR2 YFSETQ. On this clone itself: The antigen remains unidentified.

The source material was PBMCs. This sequence originates from a man aged 40-50 years in good health and CMV-seronegative. The chain carries TRBV5-1 and TRBJ2-3, with 9 positions matching TRBD2. The CDR3 is CASSFAGGGTDTQYF. The DNA of the CDR3 is TGCGCCAGCAGCTTCGCGGGGGGGGGCACAGATACGCAGTATTTT.